Shown below are 3 T cell receptor beta chains from a single sample sequenced in a study of blood T cell repertoires in COVID-19. Produced via immunoSEQ multiplex PCR; TCRdb's table is partial and in-frame only. This sample has a few hundred thousand clones, with about 89% found just once. Material: PBMCs or T cells enriched from blood (not recorded which). All receptors come from a woman aged 40 to 50 who had been exposed to COVID-19.

V gene TRBV7-2 combines with J gene TRBJ1-4; weak D call: TRBD1 (5 bases). Trimming took 5 bases from V and 3 from J, leaving 10 bases between them. The germline V gene encodes CDR1 SGHTA and CDR2 FQGNSA. The CDR3 sequence is 14 residues long. The CDR3: CASSRGGANEKLFF. CDR3 sequence (DNA): TGTGCCAGCAGCCGCGGGGGGGCTAATGAAAAACTGTTTTTT.

The J gene is TRBJ1-6, the V gene TRBV5-1; D call uncertain. This CDR3 spans 15 amino acids. The germline V gene has CDR1 SGHRS and CDR2 YFSETQ. V was trimmed by 1 base and J by 10 bases, leaving 15 bases between them. The CDR3 here is CASSLQPTLASPLHF. Written as DNA, the CDR3 is TGCGCCAGCAGCTTGCAGCCCACGCTAGCCTCACCCCTCCACTTT.

The chain recombines TRBV7-9 with TRBJ1-2; 7 bases are a match to TRBD1. This CDR3 has 13 residues. Trimming removed 7 bases from V and 4 bases from J; junction bases left unmatched: 6. The germline gives CDR1 SEHNR, CDR2 FQNEAQ (reference sequence). The CDR3 DNA reads as TGTGCCAGCACTTTAGGGGGCGGCTATGGCTACACCTTC. Protein product: CASTLGGGYGYTF.